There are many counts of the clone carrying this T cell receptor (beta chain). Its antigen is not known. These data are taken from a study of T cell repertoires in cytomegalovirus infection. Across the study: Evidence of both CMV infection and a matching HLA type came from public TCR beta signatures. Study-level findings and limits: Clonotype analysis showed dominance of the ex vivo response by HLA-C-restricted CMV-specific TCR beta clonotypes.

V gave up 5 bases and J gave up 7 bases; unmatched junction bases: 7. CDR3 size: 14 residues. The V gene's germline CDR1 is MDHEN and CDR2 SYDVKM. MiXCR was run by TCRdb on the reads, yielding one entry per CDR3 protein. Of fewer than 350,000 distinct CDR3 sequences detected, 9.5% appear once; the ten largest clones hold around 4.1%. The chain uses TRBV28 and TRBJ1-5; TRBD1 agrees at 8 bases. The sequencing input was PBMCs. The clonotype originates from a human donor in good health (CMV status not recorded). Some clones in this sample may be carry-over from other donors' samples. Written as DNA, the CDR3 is TGTGCCAGCAGTCCAGGGGGCGTAGGACAGCCCCAGCATTTT. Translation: CASSPGGVGQPQHF.